This is a list of T cell receptor beta chains from one sample in a study of identical twins. From the 5' RACE reads, TCRdb called clonotypes with MiXCR, one entry per CDR3 protein. Of some 1,700,000 distinct CDR3 sequences in the sample, around 29% were seen once. Sequenced material: cord blood. These receptors were collected from a newborn girl in good health. Both conserved end residues are trimmed from each CDR3. A D gene is named only where the DNA matches it firmly.

D gene: .; J gene: TRBJ2-3; V gene: TRBV20-1; CDR3 protein: SARADRGGGTTDTQY
D gene: .; J gene: TRBJ2-2; V gene: TRBV21-1; CDR3 protein: ASSKTRGGTGELF
D gene: TRBD1; J gene: TRBJ1-4; V gene: TRBV10-2; CDR3 protein: ASRGQGTNEKLF
D gene: .; J gene: TRBJ2-3; V gene: TRBV3-1; CDR3 protein: ASSHGKKGPTDTQY
D gene: .; J gene: TRBJ1-5; V gene: TRBV9; CDR3 protein: ASRTRGGSSNQPQH
D gene: TRBD1; J gene: TRBJ1-6; V gene: TRBV20-1; CDR3 protein: NARAAQGADPPLH
D gene: TRBD1; J gene: TRBJ2-7; V gene: TRBV12-5; CDR3 protein: ASGVETGGAEVYEQY
D gene: TRBD1; J gene: TRBJ2-7; V gene: TRBV12-3/TRBV12-4; CDR3 protein: ASLFDRELHEQY
D gene: .; J gene: TRBJ2-1; V gene: TRBV12-3/TRBV12-4; CDR3 protein: ASSFREQF
D gene: .; J gene: TRBJ2-3; V gene: TRBV19; CDR3 protein: ASNERGTDTQY
D gene: .; J gene: TRBJ2-3; V gene: TRBV2; CDR3 protein: ASVWQASTDTQY
D gene: .; J gene: TRBJ1-2; V gene: TRBV5-1; CDR3 protein: ASSRGRGYT
D gene: .; J gene: TRBJ1-6; V gene: TRBV27; CDR3 protein: ASSLSSGRGLSYNSPLH
D gene: .; J gene: TRBJ1-6; V gene: TRBV25-1; CDR3 protein: ASSDQLQWAGSTLH
D gene: TRBD2; J gene: TRBJ2-5; V gene: TRBV7-2; CDR3 protein: ASSLYLRSSGRRYNEQY
D gene: TRBD1; J gene: TRBJ2-7; V gene: TRBV20-1; CDR3 protein: SARDLLGQGREQY
D gene: .; J gene: TRBJ2-2; V gene: TRBV5-1; CDR3 protein: ASSSLASTNTGELF
D gene: .; J gene: TRBJ2-1; V gene: TRBV21-1; CDR3 protein: ASGAGTSGVSSYNEQF
D gene: .; J gene: TRBJ1-2; V gene: TRBV6-1; CDR3 protein: ASSEGHSYNYGYT
D gene: .; J gene: TRBJ2-7; V gene: TRBV6-5; CDR3 protein: ASSYSIVGASYEQY
D gene: .; J gene: TRBJ2-3; V gene: TRBV28; CDR3 protein: ASSPGHSSTDTQY
D gene: .; J gene: TRBJ2-7; V gene: TRBV27; CDR3 protein: ASSFSSGNSYEQY
D gene: .; J gene: TRBJ2-1; V gene: TRBV5-1; CDR3 protein: TSSPTNTHNEQF
D gene: TRBD2; J gene: TRBJ2-7; V gene: TRBV12-3/TRBV12-4; CDR3 protein: ASSLALMGGGYEQY
D gene: .; J gene: .; V gene: TRBV18; CDR3 protein: ASSPVAAQETQY
D gene: .; J gene: TRBJ2-5; V gene: TRBV12-3/TRBV12-4; CDR3 protein: ASSLPNNEQY
D gene: .; J gene: TRBJ2-5; V gene: TRBV6-6; CDR3 protein: ASSFSLRQETQY
D gene: TRBD1; J gene: TRBJ2-6; V gene: TRBV6-2/TRBV6-3; CDR3 protein: ASKLVVGGQPTYRSSGANVLT
D gene: TRBD2; J gene: TRBJ2-2; V gene: TRBV5-1; CDR3 protein: ASSLSRTASLLAGETGELF
D gene: TRBD2; J gene: TRBJ2-1; V gene: TRBV5-1; CDR3 protein: ASVPGLAGGGLYNEQF
D gene: .; J gene: TRBJ1-5; V gene: TRBV20-1; CDR3 protein: SAIKGGKSNQPQH
D gene: .; J gene: TRBJ2-4; V gene: TRBV28; CDR3 protein: ASSFMENIQY
D gene: TRBD1; J gene: .; V gene: TRBV18; CDR3 protein: ASSPQRDRRKETQY